The 6 T cell receptor beta chains below were found in one sample sequenced in a study of T cell responses to AZD1222 COVID-19 vaccine. Clones were sequenced by immunoSEQ multiplex PCR, and TCRdb holds only the in-frame ones, with some missing. Here the sample spans fewer than 55,000 clones, 83% being singletons. The source material was peripheral blood, sampled on day 0 of AZD1222 vaccination. These receptors were taken from an adult in good health.

This chain links TRBV29-1 with TRBJ2-1; 11 bases agree with TRBD2. The CDR3 is made up of 18 amino acids. Germline assignment: CDR1 SQVTM and CDR2 ANQGSEA. V was clipped by 3 bases and J by 3 bases; unmatched bases: 13. The CDR3 nucleotides read TGCAGCGTTGAGGCAAAACTAGCGGGGGAGGGAATCTACAATGAGCAGTTCTTC. It specifies CSVEAKLAGEGIYNEQFF.

V usage is TRBV6-5 and J usage is TRBJ1-2; the D is unclear. The germline V and J ends were trimmed by 7 bases and 4 bases, with 10 bases remaining between them. Germline V CDR1 and CDR2: MNHEY, SVGAGI. The CDR3 runs 12 residues. The DNA of the CDR3 is TGTGCCAGCAACATCCGACTCTATGGCTACACCTTC. Its translation: CASNIRLYGYTF.

The V call is TRBV2, the J call TRBJ2-7, with 11 bases that match TRBD2. This CDR3 comprises 15 residues. Germline V gene data show CDR1 as SNHLY and CDR2 as FYNNEI. Losses at the gene ends were 0 bases for V and 9 bases for J; bases not matched to a gene: 7. CDR3 sequence: CASSEAATSGTVQYF. The DNA for the CDR3 is TGTGCCAGCAGTGAAGCGGCGACTAGCGGGACGGTGCAGTACTTC.

J is TRBJ2-7 and V is TRBV5-6, with D possibly TRBD1 on 5 matching bases. This CDR3 has 12 amino acids. Germline-derived CDR1 and CDR2 are SGHDT and YYEEEE. V shed 2 bases and J shed 5 bases, with 8 bases lying between them. CDR3 DNA sequence: TGTGCCAGCAGCTTAGGGGCTAACGAGCAGTACTTC. It translates to CASSLGANEQYF.

The chain employs TRBV19 and TRBJ1-5, with 7 bases lining up with TRBD1. Losses at the gene ends were 8 bases for V and 2 bases for J; bases not matched to a gene: 12. Germline V gene data show CDR1 as LNHDA and CDR2 as SQIVND (reference sequence). The CDR3 runs 16 residues. The CDR3 loop reads CASSINRGRGNQPQHF. As DNA, the CDR3 is TGTGCCAGTTCGATTAACAGGGGAAGGGGCAATCAGCCCCAGCATTTT.

V gene TRBV7-6 combines with J gene TRBJ2-1; D remains ambiguous. The CDR3 extends over 13 amino acids. Germline V lookup: CDR1 SGHVS, CDR2 FNYEAQ. The germline V and J ends were trimmed by 4 bases and 7 bases, with 11 bases remaining between them. The DNA for the CDR3 is TGTGCCAGCAGCTCTAGTTCGTGGAATGAGCAGTTCTTC. It specifies CASSSSSWNEQFF.